This T cell receptor (beta chain) was profiled in a study of preoperative IRX-2 immunotherapy in early breast cancer. Per germline, CDR1 LGHNA and CDR2 YNFKEQ. The V end was cut by 0 bases, the J end by 6 bases, with 18 bases between. The CDR3 consists of 16 residues. Clones were sequenced by immunoSEQ multiplex PCR, and TCRdb holds only the in-frame ones, with some missing. The sample shows approximately 24,000 clones, 75% to 90% of them seen only once. Treatment: preoperative locoregional IRX-2 cytokine immunotherapy. Samples came from a phase Ib trial of preoperative locoregional IRX-2 cytokine immunotherapy.

This sequence was found in a human donor with breast cancer. This chain connects TRBV4-2 to TRBJ2-7; a possible D gene is TRBD1 (6 bases). This material consisted of tumor tissue, taken after IRX-2 immunotherapy. DNA for the CDR3: TGTGCCAGCAGCCAAGAAGGCGCCGGAACAGGGCGCGAGCAGTACTTC. This encodes CASSQEGAGTGREQYF.